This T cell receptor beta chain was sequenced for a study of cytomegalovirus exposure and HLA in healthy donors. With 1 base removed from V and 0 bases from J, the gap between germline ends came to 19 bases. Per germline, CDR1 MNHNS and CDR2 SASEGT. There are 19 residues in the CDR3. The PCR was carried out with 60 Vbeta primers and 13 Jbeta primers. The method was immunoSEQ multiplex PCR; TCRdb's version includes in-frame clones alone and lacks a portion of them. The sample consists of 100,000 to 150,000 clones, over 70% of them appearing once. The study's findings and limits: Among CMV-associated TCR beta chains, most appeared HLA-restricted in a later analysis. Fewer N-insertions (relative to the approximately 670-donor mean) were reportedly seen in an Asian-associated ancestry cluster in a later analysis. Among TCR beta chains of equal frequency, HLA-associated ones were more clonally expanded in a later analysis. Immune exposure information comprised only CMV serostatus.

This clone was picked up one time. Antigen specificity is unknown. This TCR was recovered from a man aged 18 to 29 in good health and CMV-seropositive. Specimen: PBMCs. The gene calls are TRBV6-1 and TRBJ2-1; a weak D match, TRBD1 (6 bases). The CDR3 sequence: CASSEGRRGYRSSYNEQFF. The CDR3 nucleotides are TGTGCCAGCAGTGAAGGGAGAAGGGGGTACAGAAGCTCCTACAATGAGCAGTTCTTC.